Below are 8 T cell receptor beta chains sequenced from a single sample in a study of blood T cell repertoires in COVID-19. Sequencing used immunoSEQ multiplex PCR; TCRdb keeps in-frame clones, though not all of them. The sample has 20,000 to 30,000 clones, more than 75% seen once. Sequencing input: peripheral blood. These receptors were collected from a human donor with active COVID-19. The donor label of this sample is uncertain.

The chain combines TRBV25-1 with TRBJ1-4; D is perhaps TRBD1 (6 bases). In germline, CDR1 is MGHDK, CDR2 SYGVNS. The CDR3 consists of 15 residues. V lost 1 base and J lost 8, with 14 bases in between. CDR3 amino acids: CASSELQGIYEKLFF. The CDR3 region has the DNA TGTGCCAGCAGTGAATTGCAGGGGATCTACGAAAAACTGTTTTTT.

The rearrangement links TRBV7-2 to TRBJ2-5; TRBD2 agrees at 8 bases. Germline V lookup: CDR1 SGHTA, CDR2 FQGNSA. V gave up 1 base and J gave up 3 bases; unmatched junction bases: 7. This CDR3 spans 16 amino acids. The CDR3 loop is CASSLDGGRYEETQYF. The CDR3 DNA reads TGTGCCAGCAGCTTAGACGGCGGGAGGTATGAAGAGACCCAGTACTTC.

The V call is TRBV9, the J call TRBJ2-1, with D perhaps matching TRBD2 (6 bases). Trimming left V 3 bases short and J 2 bases short, with 12 bases between. The CDR3 sequence is 15 residues long. Germline V lookup: CDR1 SGDLS, CDR2 YYNGEE. CDR3 coding DNA: TGTGCCAGCAGCGCGAGCGGGCCCACCTACAATGAGCAGTTCTTC. Protein sequence: CASSASGPTYNEQFF. The full variable domain, rest sourced from reference TRBV9 and TRBJ2-1, is DSGVTQTPKHLITATGQRVTLRCSPRSGDLSVYWYQQSLDQGLQFLIQYYNGEERAKGNILERFSAQQFPDLHSELNLSSLELGDSALYFCASSASGPTYNEQFFGPGTRLTVL.

Only a few counts were recorded for this clone. Written as DNA, the CDR3 is TGTGCCAGCAGCCGGGGACTAGCCGCTGAGCAGTACTTC. Translating gives CASSRGLAAEQYF. The chain carries TRBV3-1 (or the pseudogene TRBV3-2) and TRBJ2-7; 9 nucleotides line up with TRBD2. The germline CDR1 and CDR2 sequences are LGHDT and YNNKEL (reference sequence). V dropped 4 bases and J dropped 7; count of bases not matched to a gene: 5. The CDR3 runs 13 residues.

The chain has TRBV14 and TRBJ1-2, with 8 bases that match TRBD1. With V trimmed by 4 bases and J by 5 bases, 9 bases remained unmatched. The CDR3 is 15 amino acids. Germline V gene data show CDR1 as SGHDN and CDR2 as FVKESK. In DNA form, the CDR3 reads TGTGCCAGCAGCCTTCCGGGACAGGCATTATATGGCTACACCTTC. Translating gives CASSLPGQALYGYTF.

The V call is TRBV10-3, the J call TRBJ1-1, with a tentative D call TRBD1 (6 bases). Germline CDR1 ENHRY, CDR2 SYGVKD. This CDR3 comprises 14 residues. The V end was cut by 4 bases, the J end by 6 bases, with 15 bases between. DNA of the CDR3: TGTGCCATCAGTGCCCCAGGGGATAATTCTGAAGCTTTCTTT. Protein product: CAISAPGDNSEAFF.

The chain joins TRBV29-1 to TRBJ2-7, with 7 bases fitting TRBD1. Germline-derived CDR1 and CDR2 are SQVTM and ANQGSEA. V gave up 4 bases and J gave up 1 base; unmatched junction bases: 4. This CDR3 region has 13 residues. The CDR3 nucleotides read TGCAGCGTTGGGGGACAGACTTCCTACGAGCAGTACTTC. This codes for CSVGGQTSYEQYF.

The genes are TRBV10-3 and TRBJ2-1; D may be TRBD2 (7 bases). Germline values: CDR1 ENHRY, CDR2 SYGVKD. The ends were cut back, 7 bases at V and 4 bases at J, with 14 bases in the middle. This CDR3 region has 14 residues. DNA for the CDR3: TGTGCCATCAAAAGGGGGGGGGATTACAATGAGCAGTTCTTC. The encoded protein is CAIKRGGDYNEQFF.